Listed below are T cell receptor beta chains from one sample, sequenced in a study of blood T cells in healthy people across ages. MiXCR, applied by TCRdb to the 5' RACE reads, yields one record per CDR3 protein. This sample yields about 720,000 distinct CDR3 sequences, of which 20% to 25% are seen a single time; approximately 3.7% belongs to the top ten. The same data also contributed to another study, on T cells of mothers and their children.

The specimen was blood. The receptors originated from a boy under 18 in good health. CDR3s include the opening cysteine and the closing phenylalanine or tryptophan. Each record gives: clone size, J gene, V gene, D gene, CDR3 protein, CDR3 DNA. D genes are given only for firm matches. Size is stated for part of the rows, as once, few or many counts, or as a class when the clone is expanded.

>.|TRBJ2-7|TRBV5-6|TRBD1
CASSLSGQGAYYEQYF
TGTGCCAGCAGCTTATCGGGACAGGGGGCCTACTACGAGCAGTACTTC
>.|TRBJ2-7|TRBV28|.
CASSPGDRPYEQYF
TGTGCCAGCAGTCCGGGGGACAGACCCTACGAGCAGTACTTC
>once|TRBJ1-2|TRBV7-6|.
CASSLEPEKGYTF
TGTGCCAGCAGCTTAGAGCCGGAGAAGGGCTACACCTTC
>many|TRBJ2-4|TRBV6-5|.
CASSSPGAKNIQYF
TGTGCCAGCAGTTCCCCCGGAGCCAAAAACATTCAGTACTTC
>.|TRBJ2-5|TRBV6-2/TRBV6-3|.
CASSFSYPGLQETQYF
TGTGCCAGCAGCTTTTCCTACCCGGGACTTCAAGAGACCCAGTACTTC
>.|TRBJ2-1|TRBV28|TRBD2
CASSPLAGPSYNEQFF
TGTGCCAGCAGTCCTCTAGCGGGACCCTCCTACAATGAGCAGTTCTTC
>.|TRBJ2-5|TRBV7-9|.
CASSRLLGEETQYF
TGTGCCAGCAGCCGACTTTTGGGGGAAGAGACCCAGTACTTC
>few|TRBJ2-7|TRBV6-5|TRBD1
CASSSRQGVDEQYF
TGTGCCAGCAGCTCCAGACAGGGGGTCGACGAGCAGTACTTC
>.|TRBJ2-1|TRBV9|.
CASRKGLIEDEQFF
TGTGCCAGCAGGAAGGGATTGATTGAGGATGAGCAGTTCTTC
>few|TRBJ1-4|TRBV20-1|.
CSARAGAWEKLFF
TGCAGTGCTAGAGCCGGGGCATGGGAAAAACTGTTTTTT
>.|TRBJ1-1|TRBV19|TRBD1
CASTPGQITEAFF
TGTGCCAGTACCCCGGGACAGATCACTGAAGCTTTCTTT
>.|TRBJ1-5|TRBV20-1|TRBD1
CSARSTGDYSNQPQHF
TGCAGTGCTAGGTCGACAGGGGATTATAGCAATCAGCCCCAGCATTTT
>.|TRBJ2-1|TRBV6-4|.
CASSLASGAHNEQFF
TGTGCCAGCAGCTTAGCATCGGGGGCCCACAATGAGCAGTTCTTC
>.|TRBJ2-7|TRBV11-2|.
CASSLVPGEPGQYF
TGTGCCAGCAGCTTAGTACCAGGGGAACCTGGGCAGTACTTC
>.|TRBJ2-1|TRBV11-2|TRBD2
CASSLGPGLTSYNEQFF
TGTGCCAGCAGCTTAGGTCCGGGACTAACTTCCTACAATGAGCAGTTCTTC
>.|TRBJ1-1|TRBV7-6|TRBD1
CASSPRQGTRGTEAFF
TGTGCCAGCAGCCCCAGACAGGGAACGAGGGGCACTGAAGCTTTCTTT
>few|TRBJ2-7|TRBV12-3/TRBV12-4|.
CASSLMVEQYF
TGTGCCAGCAGTTTGATGGTCGAGCAGTACTTC
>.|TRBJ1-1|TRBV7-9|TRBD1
CASSAGRGQWSTEAFF
TGTGCCAGCAGCGCCGGGAGGGGGCAGTGGAGCACTGAAGCTTTCTTT
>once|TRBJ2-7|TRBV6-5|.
CASSYQQELGYEQYF
TGTGCCAGCAGTTACCAGCAGGAATTGGGTTACGAGCAGTACTTC
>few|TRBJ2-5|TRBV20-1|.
CSAHQRVQETQYF
TGCAGTGCGCATCAACGGGTACAAGAGACCCAGTACTTC
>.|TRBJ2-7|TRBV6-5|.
CASSYPNVGESYEQYF
TGTGCCAGCAGTTATCCAAACGTAGGGGAGAGCTACGAGCAGTACTTC
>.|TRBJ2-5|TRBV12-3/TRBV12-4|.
CASSFKSVVQETQYF
TGTGCCAGCAGTTTTAAGTCTGTAGTCCAAGAGACCCAGTACTTC
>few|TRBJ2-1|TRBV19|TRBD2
CASSASGGYNEQFF
TGTGCCAGTAGTGCTAGCGGGGGCTACAATGAGCAGTTCTTC
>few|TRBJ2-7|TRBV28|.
CASSRRRANTYEQYF
TGTGCCAGCAGTCGCCGTAGGGCCAACACCTACGAGCAGTACTTC
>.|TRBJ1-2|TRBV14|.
CTSSQGTSGAGYTF
TGTACCAGCAGCCAAGGAACGAGCGGAGCTGGCTACACCTTC
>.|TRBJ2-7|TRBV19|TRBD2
CASRPGGSYEQYF
TGTGCCAGTAGACCGGGGGGGTCCTACGAGCAGTACTTC
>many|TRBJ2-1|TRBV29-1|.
CSVAGSVPGNEQFF
TGCAGCGTGGCCGGTAGCGTCCCAGGGAATGAGCAGTTCTTC
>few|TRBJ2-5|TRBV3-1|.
CASSQGDTRHRETQYF
TGTGCCAGCAGCCAAGGTGATACACGGCACCGGGAGACCCAGTACTTC
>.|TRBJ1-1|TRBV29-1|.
CSVSGMEAWEAFF
TGCAGCGTAAGTGGAATGGAAGCTTGGGAAGCTTTCTTT
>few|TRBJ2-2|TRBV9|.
CASSVGGALTGELFF
TGTGCCAGCAGCGTTGGCGGGGCACTAACCGGGGAGCTGTTTTTT
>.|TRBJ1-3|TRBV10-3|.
CAPRPGGHPFSGNTIYF
TGTGCCCCCAGACCTGGGGGGCATCCTTTCTCTGGAAACACCATATATTTT
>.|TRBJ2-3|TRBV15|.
CATSRHGPGSTDTQYF
TGTGCCACCAGCAGGCACGGGCCAGGGTCCACAGATACGCAGTATTTT
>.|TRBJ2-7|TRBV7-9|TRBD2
CASSSSENGRAHEQYF
TGTGCCAGCAGCTCCTCTGAGAACGGGAGGGCCCACGAGCAGTACTTC
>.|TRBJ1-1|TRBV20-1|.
CSARKSGTTLNTEAFF
TGCAGTGCTAGGAAGTCCGGGACTACATTGAACACTGAAGCTTTCTTT
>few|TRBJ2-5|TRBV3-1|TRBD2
CASSLGLAGTETQYF
TGTGCCAGCAGCCTGGGACTAGCGGGAACAGAGACCCAGTACTTC
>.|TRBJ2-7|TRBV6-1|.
CASSELAEPSYEQYF
TGTGCCAGCAGTGAACTCGCGGAACCCTCCTACGAGCAGTACTTC
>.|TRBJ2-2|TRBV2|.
CASSEVPGTTGELFF
TGTGCCAGCAGTGAAGTACCGGGGACCACCGGGGAGCTGTTTTTT
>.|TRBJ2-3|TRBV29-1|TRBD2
CSVRGTSPADTQYF
TGCAGCGTGAGGGGGACTAGTCCGGCAGATACGCAGTATTTT
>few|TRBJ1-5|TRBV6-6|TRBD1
CASSGQGFSNQPQHF
TGTGCCAGCAGCGGACAGGGATTTAGCAATCAGCCCCAGCATTTT
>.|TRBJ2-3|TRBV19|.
CASSISTASTDTQYF
TGTGCCAGTAGTATATCGACAGCTAGCACAGATACGCAGTATTTT
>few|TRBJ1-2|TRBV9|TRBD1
CASSTRGGYTF
TGTGCCAGCAGCACCAGGGGGGGCTACACCTTC
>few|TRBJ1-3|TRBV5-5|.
CASSLWVGQGNTIYF
TGTGCCAGCAGCTTGTGGGTCGGACAAGGAAACACCATATATTTT
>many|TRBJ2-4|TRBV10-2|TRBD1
CATMTGTEKNIQYF
TGCGCCACCATGACGGGGACAGAAAAAAACATTCAGTACTTC